Sequencing of this TCR beta chain was carried out in a study of shared clonotypes between healthy human individuals. Sequencing used immunoSEQ multiplex PCR; TCRdb keeps in-frame clones, though not all of them. The table shows about 530,000 clones, with 90% to 97% occurring only once. Sequencing was done on a sample of naive CD4+ T cells sorted from blood. Subset indicated: CD45RA+ positively selected. The receptor comes from a woman aged 25 to 39 in good health.

The CDR3 loop reads CASTLVPSYNEQFF. CDR3 nucleotide sequence: TGTGCCAGCACCCTCGTCCCTTCCTACAATGAGCAGTTCTTC. The rearrangement joins TRBV28 to TRBJ2-1; unclear D gene. CDR1 and CDR2 from the germline V gene are MDHEN and SYDVKM. Trimming removed 7 bases at V and 1 base at J, with 11 bases between. The CDR3 is made up of 14 amino acids.